This is a list of T cell receptor beta chains from one sample in a study of human T cells and chemical hapten exposure. TCRdb fed the RACE reads into MiXCR, producing one record per CDR3 protein. The table includes fewer than 300,000 distinct CDR3 sequences, just under 8% detected once. Sequenced here: whole blood, sampled in connection with sensitization to the hapten diphenylcyclopropenone (DPC). Receptors were obtained from a man younger than 35 with alopecia areata. Some clones in this sample may be carry-over from other donors' samples. The CDR3 runs from the conserved cysteine through the conserved F or W. A D gene is named only where the DNA matches it firmly. Only part of the rows carry a size: once, few, many, or a class if the clone is expanded.

d_call | j_call | clone_size | v_call | cdr3_nt | cdr3_aa
NA | TRBJ1-5 | NA | TRBV20-1 | TGCAGTGCTAGAGATACCCGGGGATTTTTTAGCAATCAGCCCCAGCATTTT | CSARDTRGFFSNQPQHF
TRBD1 | TRBJ1-6 | many | TRBV20-1 | TGCAGTGCCCCCGGACAGGGACTAAATTCACCCCTCCACTTT | CSAPGQGLNSPLHF
TRBD2 | TRBJ2-7 | NA | TRBV20-1 | TGCAGTGCTAGAGATGGCGGGGGGCCCTCCTACGAGCAGTACTTC | CSARDGGGPSYEQYF
NA | TRBJ2-1 | NA | TRBV20-1 | TGCAGTGCTAGGACGGTAGGAAGGAATGAGCAGTTCTTC | CSARTVGRNEQFF
NA | TRBJ1-4 | NA | TRBV29-1 | TGCAGCGTTGGGTTCTGGATCCACGGAAGGAGTGAAAAACTGTTTTTT | CSVGFWIHGRSEKLFF
NA | TRBJ1-2 | many | TRBV7-9 | TGTGCCAGCAGCCGGGTCGAGGCGTATTCTAACTATGGCTACACCTTC | CASSRVEAYSNYGYTF
TRBD1 | TRBJ2-6 | NA | TRBV6-6 | TGTGCCAGCAGTCCCGGGACAGGCTCTGGGGCCAACGTCCTGACTTTC | CASSPGTGSGANVLTF
TRBD1 | TRBJ1-2 | NA | TRBV6-6 | TGTGCCAGCAGTTACCTTGACAGGGGTTACTATGGCTACACCTTC | CASSYLDRGYYGYTF
TRBD1 | TRBJ2-6 | many | TRBV29-1 | TGCAGCGTTGCACAGGGGGCTGGGGCCAACGTCCTGACTTTC | CSVAQGAGANVLTF
NA | TRBJ2-7 | NA | TRBV28 | TGTGCCAGCAGTCCCCAGGGCCAAAGTGCCTACGAGCAGTACTTC | CASSPQGQSAYEQYF
NA | TRBJ1-3 | NA | TRBV20-1 | TGCAGTGCTAGAGATGGGAGGGCCACCACCCCTGGAAACACCATATATTTT | CSARDGRATTPGNTIYF
NA | TRBJ2-7 | few | TRBV19 | TGTGCCAGTAGCAACGCAGAATACGAGCAGTACTTC | CASSNAEYEQYF
NA | TRBJ2-5 | many | TRBV29-1 | TGCAGCGTTGAATTGGTAGAGACCCAGTACTTC | CSVELVETQYF
TRBD1 | TRBJ2-7 | few | TRBV5-1 | TGCGCCAGCAGCTTGATCGGACAGGGCCCCTACGAGCAGTACTTC | CASSLIGQGPYEQYF
TRBD2 | TRBJ2-7 | few | TRBV7-9 | TGTGCCAGCAGCCAGACTAGCGGGTTCGGCGAGCAGTACTTC | CASSQTSGFGEQYF
NA | TRBJ2-3 | few | TRBV9 | TGTGCCAGCAGCGGACTAACAGATACGCAGTATTTT | CASSGLTDTQYF
NA | TRBJ1-1 | few | TRBV12-3/TRBV12-4 | TGTGCCAGCAGTTTGAACAGGAGGATGAACACTGAAGCTTTCTTT | CASSLNRRMNTEAFF
TRBD2 | TRBJ2-2 | NA | TRBV4-3 | TGCGCCAGCAGTGTGACGGGGGGGCGAGTCGGGGAGCTGTTTTTT | CASSVTGGRVGELFF
NA | TRBJ2-5 | NA | TRBV28 | TGTGCCAGCAGTTTAAACCCGACAGACACCCAAGAGACCCAGTACTTC | CASSLNPTDTQETQYF
NA | TRBJ1-4 | NA | TRBV29-1 | TGCAGCGTTGAGTCCGGGACTGGGGCCGAAAAACTGTTTTTT | CSVESGTGAEKLFF
NA | TRBJ1-3 | NA | TRBV5-1 | TGCGCCAGCAGCCGCGGAGGGACGTACGGAAACACCATATATTTT | CASSRGGTYGNTIYF
TRBD1 | TRBJ2-3 | many | TRBV15 | TGTGCCACCAGCAGGGGGACAGGGACCCTGACAGATACGCAGTATTTT | CATSRGTGTLTDTQYF
NA | TRBJ1-1 | NA | TRBV6-5 | TGTGCCAGCAGTCCGCCGGAGAGGAACACTGAAGCTTTCTTT | CASSPPERNTEAFF
NA | TRBJ2-7 | many | TRBV28 | TGTGCCAGCAGTTTATCGACTCCTGCTGACTACGAGCAGTACTTC | CASSLSTPADYEQYF
NA | TRBJ2-2 | few | TRBV2 | TGTGCCAGCACCATATCCATATACACCGGGGAGCTGTTTTTT | CASTISIYTGELFF
NA | TRBJ2-3 | once | TRBV29-1 | TGCAGCTTCAAACGACTAGGGATTTCTAGCACAGATACGCAGTATTTT | CSFKRLGISSTDTQYF
NA | TRBJ1-1 | NA | TRBV20-1 | TGCAGCCTGACAGGCTACACTGAAGCTTTCTTT | CSLTGYTEAFF
NA | TRBJ2-3 | many | TRBV24-1 | TGTGCCACCAGTGATCCGGGCGATACGCAGTATTTT | CATSDPGDTQYF
NA | TRBJ2-3 | few | TRBV28 | TGTGCCAGCAGCAGGCGGGGACAGAAGGTATCAGATACGCAGTATTTT | CASSRRGQKVSDTQYF
TRBD1 | TRBJ1-5 | NA | TRBV28 | TGTGCCAGCAATACCCGGGACAGGAGTATAAGCAATCAGCCCCAGCATTTT | CASNTRDRSISNQPQHF
TRBD1 | TRBJ1-5 | NA | TRBV7-8 | TGTGCCAGCAGCTCCGTCTTAAACAGGGGATCAAGGAATCAGCCCCAGCATTTT | CASSSVLNRGSRNQPQHF
NA | TRBJ2-7 | few | TRBV11-2 | TGTGCCAGCAGCTTAGATACATTCTCAATGTCTGTCCTCTTCTACGAGCAGTACTTC | CASSLDTFSMSVLFYEQYF
NA | TRBJ2-2 | few | TRBV12-3/TRBV12-4 | TGTGCCAGCATTGGGTCCGGGGAGCTGTTTTTT | CASIGSGELFF
NA | TRBJ1-2 | many | TRBV28 | TGTGCCAGCAGTTTATCAGCCGGTGGCTACACCTTC | CASSLSAGGYTF
TRBD1 | TRBJ1-2 | few | TRBV4-3 | TGCGCCAGCAGCCAAGATTTTTGGGCAGGGGGAAGGTATGGCTACACCTTC | CASSQDFWAGGRYGYTF
NA | TRBJ1-2 | NA | TRBV7-2 | TGTGCCAGCAGCTTAGCGCCCTCAGGCGTCGTCTATGGCTACACCTTC | CASSLAPSGVVYGYTF
TRBD1 | TRBJ2-7 | NA | TRBV6-6 | TGTGCCAGCAGTTACTCTTCCACAGGGGCTATTAAGGACGAGCAGTACTTC | CASSYSSTGAIKDEQYF
NA | TRBJ2-5 | few | TRBV4-3 | TGCGCCAGCAGCCAAGAGAAAACCGGGACCCTGCCCGCGGGGACCCAGTACTTC | CASSQEKTGTLPAGTQYF
TRBD2 | TRBJ2-3 | many | TRBV4-3 | TGCGCCAGCAGCCAAGGAACTAGCGCAGATACGCAGTATTTT | CASSQGTSADTQYF
NA | TRBJ2-1 | few | TRBV4-2 | TGTGCCAGCAGCCCAACCCACCCGCGGACAGTCAACAATGAGCAGTTCTTC | CASSPTHPRTVNNEQFF
TRBD1 | TRBJ1-2 | few | TRBV6-1 | TGTGCCAGCAGCGGGACAGTTCCAAACTATGGCTACACCTTC | CASSGTVPNYGYTF
NA | TRBJ1-5 | few | TRBV2 | TGTGCCAGCAGTGAAGCCGGGCGAAGCAATCAGCCCCAGCATTTT | CASSEAGRSNQPQHF
NA | TRBJ2-2 | NA | TRBV27 | TGTGCCAGCAGTTTATGGCACGGGGAGCTGTTTTTT | CASSLWHGELFF
NA | TRBJ1-1 | few | TRBV5-6 | TGTGCCAGCAGCTTGGAGGGGGTTTCTGAAGCTTTCTTT | CASSLEGVSEAFF
NA | TRBJ1-1 | many | TRBV5-5 | TGTGCCAGCAGCTGGGGTACGGCAACTGAAGCTTTCTTT | CASSWGTATEAFF
NA | TRBJ1-4 | many | TRBV29-1 | TGCAGCGTTGAAGACAGGGAGGTTGAAAAACTGTTTTTT | CSVEDREVEKLFF